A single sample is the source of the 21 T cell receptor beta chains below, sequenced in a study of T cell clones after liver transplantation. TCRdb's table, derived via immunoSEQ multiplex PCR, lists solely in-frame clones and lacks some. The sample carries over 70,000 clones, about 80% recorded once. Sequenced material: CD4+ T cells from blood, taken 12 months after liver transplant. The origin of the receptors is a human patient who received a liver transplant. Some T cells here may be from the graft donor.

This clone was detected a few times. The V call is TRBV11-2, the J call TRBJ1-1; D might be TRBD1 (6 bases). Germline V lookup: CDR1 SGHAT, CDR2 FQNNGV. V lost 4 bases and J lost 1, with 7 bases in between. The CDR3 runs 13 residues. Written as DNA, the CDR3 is TGTGCCAGCAGCTCGGGACAGAACACTGAAGCTTTCTTT. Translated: CASSSGQNTEAFF.

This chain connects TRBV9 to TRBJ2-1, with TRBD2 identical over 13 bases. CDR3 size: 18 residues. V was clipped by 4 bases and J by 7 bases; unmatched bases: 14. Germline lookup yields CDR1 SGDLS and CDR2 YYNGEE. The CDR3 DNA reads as TGTGCCAGCAGCCCAAGGACTAGCGGGAGACGTGGGCTGAATGAGCAGTTCTTC. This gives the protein CASSPRTSGRRGLNEQFF.

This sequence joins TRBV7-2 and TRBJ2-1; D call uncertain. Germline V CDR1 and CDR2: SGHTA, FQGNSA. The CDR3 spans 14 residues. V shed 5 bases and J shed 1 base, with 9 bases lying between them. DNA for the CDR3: TGTGCCAGCAGCCCGGAGTTTTCCTACAATGAGCAGTTCTTC. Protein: CASSPEFSYNEQFF.

The CDR3 loop reads CASKSRQLITYEQYF. The CDR3 coding sequence is TGTGCCAGCAAATCGCGACAGCTGATTACCTACGAGCAGTACTTC. The V and J genes are TRBV6-1 and TRBJ2-7, with D perhaps TRBD1 (5 bases). V gave up 7 bases and J gave up 2 bases, with 18 bases separating them. The germline CDR1 and CDR2 sequences are MNHNS and SASEGT. CDR3 size: 15 residues.

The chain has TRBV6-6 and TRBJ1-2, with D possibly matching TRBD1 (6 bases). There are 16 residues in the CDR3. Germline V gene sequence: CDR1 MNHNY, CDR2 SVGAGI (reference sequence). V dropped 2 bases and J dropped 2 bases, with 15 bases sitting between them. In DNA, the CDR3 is TGTGCCAGCAGTTACGGGGACGGGACAAGCAACTATGGCTACACCTTC. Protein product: CASSYGDGTSNYGYTF.

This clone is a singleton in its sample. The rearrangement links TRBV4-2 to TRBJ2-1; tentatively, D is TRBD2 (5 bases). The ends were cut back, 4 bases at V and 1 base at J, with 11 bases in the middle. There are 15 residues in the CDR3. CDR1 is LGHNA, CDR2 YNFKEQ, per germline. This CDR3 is CASSLSGPSYNEQFF. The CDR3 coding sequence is TGTGCCAGCAGCCTGAGCGGACCTTCCTACAATGAGCAGTTCTTC.

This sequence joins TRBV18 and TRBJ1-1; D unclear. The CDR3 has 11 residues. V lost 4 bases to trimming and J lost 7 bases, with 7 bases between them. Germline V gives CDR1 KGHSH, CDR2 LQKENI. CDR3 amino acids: CASSRTVEAFF. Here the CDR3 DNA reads TGTGCCAGCTCACGGACGGTTGAAGCTTTCTTT. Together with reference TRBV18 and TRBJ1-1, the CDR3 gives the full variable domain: NAGVMQNPRHLVRRRGQEARLRCSPMKGHSHVYWYRQLPEEGLKFMVYLQKENIIDESGMPKERFSAEFPKEGPSILRIQQVVRGDSAAYFCASSRTVEAFFGQGTRLTVV.

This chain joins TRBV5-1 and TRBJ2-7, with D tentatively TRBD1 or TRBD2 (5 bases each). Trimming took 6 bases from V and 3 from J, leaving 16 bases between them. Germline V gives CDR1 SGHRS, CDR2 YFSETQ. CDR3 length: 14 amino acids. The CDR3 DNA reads TGCGCCAGCACCCCCGGGACCGCCATCTACGAGCAGTACTTC. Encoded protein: CASTPGTAIYEQYF.

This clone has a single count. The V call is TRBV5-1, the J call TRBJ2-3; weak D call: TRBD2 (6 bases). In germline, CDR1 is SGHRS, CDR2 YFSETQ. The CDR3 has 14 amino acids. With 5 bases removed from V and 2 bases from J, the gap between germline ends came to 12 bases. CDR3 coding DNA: TGCGCCAGCAGTTCCGGGAGTTACACAGATACGCAGTATTTT. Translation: CASSSGSYTDTQYF.

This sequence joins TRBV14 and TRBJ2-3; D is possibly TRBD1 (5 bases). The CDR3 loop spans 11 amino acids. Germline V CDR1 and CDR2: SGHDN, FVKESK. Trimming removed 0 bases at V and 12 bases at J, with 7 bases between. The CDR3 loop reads CASSQDRVQYF. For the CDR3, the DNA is TGTGCCAGCAGCCAAGACAGGGTACAGTATTTT. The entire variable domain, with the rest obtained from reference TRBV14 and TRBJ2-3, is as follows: EAGVTQFPSHSVIEKGQTVTLRCDPISGHDNLYWYRRVMGKEIKFLLHFVKESKQDESGMPNNRFLAERTGGTYSTLKVQPAELEDSGVYFCASSQDRVQYFGPGTRLTVL.

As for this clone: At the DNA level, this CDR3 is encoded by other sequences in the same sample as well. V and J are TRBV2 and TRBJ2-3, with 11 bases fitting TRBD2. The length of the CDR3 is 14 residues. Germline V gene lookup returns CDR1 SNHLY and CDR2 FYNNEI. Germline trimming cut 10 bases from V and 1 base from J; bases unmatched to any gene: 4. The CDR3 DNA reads TGTGCCAACAAACTAGCGGGAGGCACAGATACGCAGTATTTT. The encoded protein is CANKLAGGTDTQYF.

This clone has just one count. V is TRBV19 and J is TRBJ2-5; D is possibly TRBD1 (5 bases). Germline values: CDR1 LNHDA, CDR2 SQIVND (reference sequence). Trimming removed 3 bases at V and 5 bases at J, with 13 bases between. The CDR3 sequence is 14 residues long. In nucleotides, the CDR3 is TGTGCCAGTAGTATGGTCGGTAAGGGGGAGACCCAGTACTTC. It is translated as CASSMVGKGETQYF. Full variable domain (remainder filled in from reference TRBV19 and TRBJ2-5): DGGITQSPKYLFRKEGQNVTLSCEQNLNHDAMYWYRQDPGQGLRLIYYSQIVNDFQKGDIAEGYSVSREKKESFPLTVTSAQKNPTAFYLCASSMVGKGETQYFGPGTRLLVL.

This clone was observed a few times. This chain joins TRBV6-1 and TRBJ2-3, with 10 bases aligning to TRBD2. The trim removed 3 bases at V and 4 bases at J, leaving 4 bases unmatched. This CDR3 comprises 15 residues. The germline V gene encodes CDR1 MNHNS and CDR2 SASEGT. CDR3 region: CASSDISGRADTQYF. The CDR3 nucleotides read TGTGCCAGCAGTGATATCAGCGGGAGGGCAGATACGCAGTATTTT.

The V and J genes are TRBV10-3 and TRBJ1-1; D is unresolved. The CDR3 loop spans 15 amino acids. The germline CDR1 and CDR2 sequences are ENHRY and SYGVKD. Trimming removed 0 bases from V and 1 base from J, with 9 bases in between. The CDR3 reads CAISESGLGNTEAFF. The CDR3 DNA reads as TGTGCCATCAGTGAGTCAGGGTTAGGGAACACTGAAGCTTTCTTT.

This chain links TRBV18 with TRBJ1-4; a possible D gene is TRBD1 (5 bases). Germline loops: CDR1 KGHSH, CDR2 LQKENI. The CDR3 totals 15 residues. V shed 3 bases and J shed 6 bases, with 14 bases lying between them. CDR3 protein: CASSPRLREDEKLFF. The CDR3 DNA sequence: TGTGCCAGCTCACCCCGGCTCAGGGAGGATGAAAAACTGTTTTTT.

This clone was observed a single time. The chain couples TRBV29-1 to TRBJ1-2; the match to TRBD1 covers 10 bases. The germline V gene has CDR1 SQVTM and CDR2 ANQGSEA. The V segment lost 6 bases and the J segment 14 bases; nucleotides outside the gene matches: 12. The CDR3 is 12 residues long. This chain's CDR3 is CSVSGTGDGVTF. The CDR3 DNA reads TGCAGCGTATCCGGGACAGGGGACGGGGTTACCTTC.

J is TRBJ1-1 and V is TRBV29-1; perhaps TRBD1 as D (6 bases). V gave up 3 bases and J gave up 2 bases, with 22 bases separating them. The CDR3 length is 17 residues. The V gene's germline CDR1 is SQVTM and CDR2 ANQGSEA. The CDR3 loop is CSVEWGQRSIVNTEAFF. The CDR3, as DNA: TGCAGCGTTGAGTGGGGACAAAGATCGATCGTAAACACTGAAGCTTTCTTT.

CDR3 sequence: CASSRRGGLRGTDTQYF. CDR3 coding DNA: TGTGCCAGCAGCCGGAGGGGGGGCTTGAGGGGCACAGATACGCAGTATTTT. V gene TRBV7-9 combines with J gene TRBJ2-3, with D perhaps matching TRBD2 (7 bases). The CDR3 is made up of 17 amino acids. Trimming stripped 5 bases from V and 1 base from J, with 19 bases between. Germline CDR1 is SEHNR and CDR2 is FQNEAQ (reference sequence).

In DNA, the CDR3 is TGTGCCAGCACTCTTGGGAGGGAAGAAGCTTTCTTT. It is translated as CASTLGREEAFF. The chain carries TRBV2 and TRBJ1-1, with D unclear. The germline V gene encodes CDR1 SNHLY and CDR2 FYNNEI. With 7 bases removed from V and 8 bases from J, the gap between germline ends came to 14 bases. The CDR3 runs to 12 residues.

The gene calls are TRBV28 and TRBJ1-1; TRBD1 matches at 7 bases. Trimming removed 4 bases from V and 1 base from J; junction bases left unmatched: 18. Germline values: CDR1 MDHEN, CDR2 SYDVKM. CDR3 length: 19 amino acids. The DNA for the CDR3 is TGTGCCAGCAGTTCAGAGACAGGGTTGATACCCGGTCCGAACACTGAAGCTTTCTTT. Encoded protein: CASSSETGLIPGPNTEAFF.

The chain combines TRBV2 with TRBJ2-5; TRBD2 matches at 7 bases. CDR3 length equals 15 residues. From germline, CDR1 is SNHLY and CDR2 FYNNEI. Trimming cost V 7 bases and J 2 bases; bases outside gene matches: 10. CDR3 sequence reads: CASNRIPGLQETQYF. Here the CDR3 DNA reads TGTGCCAGCAATCGAATTCCGGGACTACAAGAGACCCAGTACTTC.